The 7 T cell receptor beta chains below were found in one sample sequenced in a study of shared clonotypes between healthy human individuals (dated by TCRdb to 2020 to 2022). Libraries were constructed by the immunoSEQ multiplex PCR assay. Here the immuneACCESS table is served through TCRdb, limited to in-frame sequences with V and J called. Missing clones are a known gap in these copies; in checked studies unresolved V genes cover under half, and the rest lacks a known reason. The sample table shows about 680,000 clones, and around 72% are seen once. Clones ranked in the top ten supply about 1.8% of the sample. The sample was memory CD4+ T cells sorted from blood. The sample's cell subset or site, from its label and the paper: CD45RA-negative fraction. These TCRs come from a woman in her 30s in good health.

The rearrangement joins TRBV5-1 to TRBJ2-2; D gene ambiguous. Trimming pared 1 base from V and 0 bases from J, leaving 7 bases between. The CDR3 extends over 15 amino acids. CDR1 is SGHRS, CDR2 YFSETQ, per germline. The CDR3 nucleotides are TGCGCCAGCAGCTTGTCCGACGCGAACACCGGGGAGCTGTTTTTT. This translates into CASSLSDANTGELFF.

In regard to this clone: Other DNA sequences within the sample encode an identical CDR3. V usage is TRBV27 and J usage is TRBJ1-2; 7 nucleotides agree with TRBD1. The CDR3 spans 13 residues. Trimming took 2 bases from V and 4 from J; bases not matched to a gene: 1. Germline V gene sequence: CDR1 MNHEY, CDR2 SMNVEV (reference sequence). The CDR3 here is CASSLRQGYGYTF. The CDR3 DNA reads as TGTGCCAGCAGTTTACGACAGGGCTATGGCTACACCTTC.

The CDR3, as DNA: TGCGCCAGCAGCTTGCTCCCGGGGGCGAGTGAAAAACTGTTTTTT. It encodes CASSLLPGASEKLFF. This chain uses TRBV5-1 with TRBJ1-4, with a weak D call TRBD1 (6 bases). The germline gives CDR1 SGHRS, CDR2 YFSETQ. This CDR3 has 15 amino acids. Trimming took off 1 base at V and 7 bases at J, with 14 bases between the two ends.

V is TRBV9 and J is TRBJ2-1; 11 bases are shared with TRBD2. With 2 bases clipped from V and 2 bases from J, the junction kept 3 bases outside the gene matches. The CDR3 has 16 residues. The germline CDR1 and CDR2 sequences are SGDLS and YYNGEE. CDR3 bases: TGTGCCAGCAGCGTTATAGCGGGAGGGCCCTACAATGAGCAGTTCTTC. This gives the protein CASSVIAGGPYNEQFF.

The chain uses TRBV15 and TRBJ1-4; 7 bases agree with TRBD1. Losses at the gene ends were 5 bases for V and 2 bases for J; bases not matched to a gene: 2. There are 14 residues in the CDR3. Looked up from germline, CDR1 is LNHNV and CDR2 is YYDKDF (reference sequence). The DNA of the CDR3 is TGTGCCACCAGCCCAGGGGGGACTAATGAAAAACTGTTTTTT. Amino acid sequence: CATSPGGTNEKLFF.

CDR3 nucleotide sequence: TGTGCCAGCAGTTTTCACAGTAAAAACTACGAGCAGTACTTC. It is translated as CASSFHSKNYEQYF. The rearrangement uses TRBV28 and TRBJ2-7, with D uncertain. CDR1 and CDR2 (germline): MDHEN, SYDVKM. V was pared by 3 bases and J by 3 bases, with 12 bases between. This CDR3 is 14 amino acids long.

This clone was observed a few times. This chain links TRBV28 with TRBJ2-7, with 10 bases identical to TRBD1. The ends lost 6 bases at V and 2 bases at J; junction bases unmatched: 13. Germline values: CDR1 MDHEN, CDR2 SYDVKM. The CDR3 contains 17 residues. The CDR3 reads CASSSSFPGTGAYEQYF. The CDR3 DNA is TGTGCCAGCAGCAGCTCATTCCCCGGGACAGGGGCCTACGAGCAGTACTTC. The complete variable domain, with remaining parts taken from reference TRBV28 and TRBJ2-7, reads DVKVTQSSRYLVKRTGEKVFLECVQDMDHENMFWYRQDPGLGLRLIYFSYDVKMKEKGDIPEGYSVSREKKERFSLILESASTNQTSMYLCASSSSFPGTGAYEQYFGPGTRLTVT.